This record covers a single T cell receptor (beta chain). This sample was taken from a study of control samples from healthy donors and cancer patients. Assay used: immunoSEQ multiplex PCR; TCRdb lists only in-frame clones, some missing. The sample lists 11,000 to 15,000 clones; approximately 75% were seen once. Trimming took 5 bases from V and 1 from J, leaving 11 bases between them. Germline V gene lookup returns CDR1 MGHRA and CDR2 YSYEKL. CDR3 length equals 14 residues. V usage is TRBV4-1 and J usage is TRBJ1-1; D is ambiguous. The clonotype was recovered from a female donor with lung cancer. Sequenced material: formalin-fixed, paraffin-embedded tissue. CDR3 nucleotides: TGCGCCAGCAGCGTGGGGTCGAGGAACACTGAAGCTTTCTTT. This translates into CASSVGSRNTEAFF.